This TCR beta chain stems from a study of CD8 T cells in Susac syndrome. This clonotype was found once. TCR beta from blood CD8+ and CD4+ T cells was sequenced. Relapsing-remitting disease, either stable or active, was present in the multiple sclerosis controls, who were treatment-naive patients. This CDR3 has 15 amino acids. The germline V gene encodes CDR1 LGHNA and CDR2 YNFKEQ. Trimming stripped 3 bases from V and 4 bases from J, with 15 bases between. Random hexamers served to reverse transcribe about 0.5 to 1 ug RNA. The authors amplified TCR beta CDR3 across 54 Vbeta and 13 Jbeta using immunoSEQ multiplex PCR. TCRdb re-analysed the immunoSEQ multiplex PCR reads in MiXCR, keeping a single row per CDR3 protein. The sample has some 130,000 distinct CDR3 sequences; roughly 94% are singletons.

The chain is built from TRBV4-2 and TRBJ1-2, with D unclear. The sample consisted of CD4+ T cells from PBMCs. This sequence was found in a human donor with multiple sclerosis. CDR3 loop: CASSQDTDGVYGYTF. DNA of the CDR3: TGTGCCAGCAGCCAGGATACCGACGGTGTCTATGGCTACACCTTC.